The clone carrying this T cell receptor (beta chain) has only a few counts. For ophthalmopathy patients, the Clinical Activity Score was at least 3 and the NOSPECS grade at least 4; duration was under 3 months. Uncontrolled infection, other autoimmune disease, pregnancy or lactation disqualified patients from enrolment. The authors obtained PBMCs from 10 ml of fresh peripheral blood. The data were taken from a study of T cells in Graves' hyperthyroidism and ophthalmopathy. Study details: Peripheral blood sampling occurred at initial diagnosis, before any treatment.

RNA transcripts provided the source from which TCR beta CDR3 regions were amplified. Researchers ran a first-round RT-PCR on the TCR CDR3 using the HTBI primer set. Via MiXCR, TCRdb re-called the multiplex PCR reads, giving one row per CDR3 protein. The top ten clones hold under 15% of a sample with 50,000 to 75,000 distinct CDR3 sequences, roughly 49% of them seen once. The CDR3 is made up of 14 amino acids. The V gene end was trimmed by 6 bases and the J gene end by 2 bases; junction bases not matched to a gene: 3. Germline CDR1 is SGHTA and CDR2 is FQGNSA. The chain combines TRBV7-2 with TRBJ2-5, with TRBD2 matching 10 bases. The sample comprised blood. This TCR came from a woman between 25 and 40 years old with Graves' ophthalmopathy. CDR3 region: CASSLTSGQETQYF. In nucleotides, the CDR3 is TGTGCCAGCAGTCTGACTAGCGGGCAAGAGACCCAGTACTTC.